One sample yielded the 13 T cell receptor beta chains listed below, sequenced in a study of T cell changes during pregnancy in multiple sclerosis. Clones were read by immunoSEQ multiplex PCR, and TCRdb kept only the in-frame ones, dropping some. This table holds tens of thousands of clones, around 90% found once. This specimen consisted of CD8+ T cells from peripheral blood mononuclear cells, obtained before pregnancy. These receptors all stem from a female donor with multiple sclerosis, enrolled in a pregnancy study.

The V call is TRBV5-6, the J call TRBJ1-1, with TRBD1 identical over 8 bases. CDR1 and CDR2 (germline): SGHDT, YYEEEE. The ends lost 2 bases at V and 2 bases at J; junction bases unmatched: 8. This CDR3 spans 16 amino acids. DNA for the CDR3: TGTGCCAGCAGCTTATCAGGGACAGGACTAAACACTGAAGCTTTCTTT. Translation gives CASSLSGTGLNTEAFF.

A single count supports this clone. J is TRBJ2-3 and V is TRBV29-1; 7 nucleotides match TRBD1. CDR3 size: 15 residues. V gave up 6 bases and J gave up 2 bases; unmatched junction bases: 11. The germline V gene encodes CDR1 SQVTM and CDR2 ANQGSEA. In nucleotides, the CDR3 is TGCAGCGTGCCCCGGACAGGACCCCCCACAGATACGCAGTATTTT. Translated: CSVPRTGPPTDTQYF.

V gene TRBV7-9 combines with J gene TRBJ2-5; 11 nucleotides match TRBD2. J gave up 3 bases and V 4 bases, and 7 bases lay outside the gene matches. The germline V gene has CDR1 SEHNR and CDR2 FQNEAQ (reference sequence). The CDR3 consists of 16 residues. The CDR3 sequence: CASSSGTSGVKETQYF. DNA for the CDR3: TGTGCCAGCAGCTCGGGGACTAGCGGTGTCAAAGAGACCCAGTACTTC.

The chain couples TRBV9 to TRBJ2-3, with D unclear. Germline values: CDR1 SGDLS, CDR2 YYNGEE. Trimming left V 0 bases short and J 2 bases short, with 4 bases between. This CDR3 is built from 13 residues. CDR3 amino acids: CASSVGLTDTQYF. Written as DNA, the CDR3 is TGTGCCAGCAGCGTAGGTCTCACAGATACGCAGTATTTT.

The chain uses TRBV13 and TRBJ1-2; the D is unclear. Germline V gives CDR1 PRHDT, CDR2 FYEKMQ (reference sequence). The germline V and J ends were trimmed by 5 bases and 8 bases, with 15 bases remaining between them. CDR3 length equals 13 residues. The CDR3 loop is CASSRTEVRGYTF. CDR3 in DNA: TGTGCCAGCAGCCGGACGGAGGTGAGGGGCTACACCTTC.

The rearrangement links TRBV4-1 to TRBJ1-4, with unresolved D. This CDR3 has 16 amino acids. Germline V gene sequence: CDR1 MGHRA, CDR2 YSYEKL. V was pared by 4 bases and J by 7 bases, with 19 bases between. This CDR3 reads CASSPGESPQGEKLFF. The CDR3 DNA is TGCGCCAGCAGCCCCGGAGAGAGTCCCCAAGGTGAAAAACTGTTTTTT.

This chain links TRBV5-6 with TRBJ1-5, with 7 bases lining up with TRBD1. This CDR3 is built from 15 residues. The germline V gene has CDR1 SGHDT and CDR2 YYEEEE. With V trimmed by 4 bases and J by 1 base, 5 bases remained unmatched. The CDR3 region is CASSPGTESNQPQHF. CDR3 DNA: TGTGCCAGCAGCCCCGGGACAGAGAGCAATCAGCCCCAGCATTTT.

CDR3 sequence reads: CASSSGVGQFF. The CDR3 DNA sequence: TGTGCCAGCAGCTCCGGGGTGGGGCAGTTCTTC. This chain links TRBV11-2 with TRBJ2-1; possibly TRBD2 for D (5 bases). CDR1 SGHAT and CDR2 FQNNGV come from the germline V gene. Deletions cut 4 bases from V and 12 bases from J, with 10 bases between. This CDR3 contains 11 residues.

The chain recombines TRBV6-1 with TRBJ2-5; 7 bases agree with TRBD2. J was trimmed by 4 bases and V by 1 base; bases with no gene match: 12. CDR3 length: 17 residues. The germline CDR1 and CDR2 sequences are MNHNS and SASEGT. CDR3 residues: CASSEDPHREATETQYF. The CDR3 region has the DNA TGTGCCAGCAGTGAAGACCCCCACCGGGAGGCGACAGAGACCCAGTACTTC.

V gene TRBV5-6 combines with J gene TRBJ1-2; D not certain. The CDR3 totals 14 residues. Germline values: CDR1 SGHDT, CDR2 YYEEEE. V lost 0 bases and J lost 4, with 10 bases in between. The CDR3 loop is CASSLGQAIYGYTF. DNA for the CDR3: TGTGCCAGCAGCTTGGGGCAGGCGATCTATGGCTACACCTTC.

This clone is a singleton in its sample. The chain employs TRBV19 and TRBJ1-1, with 8 bases identical to TRBD1. Germline CDR1 and CDR2: LNHDA and SQIVND (reference sequence). The V gene end was trimmed by 5 bases and the J gene end by 0 bases; junction bases not matched to a gene: 5. The length of the CDR3 is 15 residues. The CDR3 spells CASSPRQGMNTEAFF. The CDR3 DNA reads TGTGCCAGTAGTCCTCGACAGGGGATGAACACTGAAGCTTTCTTT.

A few counts support this clone. The genes are TRBV19 and TRBJ1-1; no firm D call. There are 16 residues in the CDR3. V was shortened by 0 bases and J by 4 bases, with 15 bases between the two germline ends. In germline, CDR1 is LNHDA, CDR2 SQIVND (reference sequence). CDR3 residues: CASSIDLEGPGTEAFF. CDR3 coding DNA: TGTGCCAGTAGTATAGATCTAGAGGGTCCGGGCACTGAAGCTTTCTTT.

The V call is TRBV12-5, the J call TRBJ2-2, with D possibly TRBD1 on 6 matching bases. CDR3 length: 14 residues. Trimming shortened V by 0 bases and J by 7 bases, and 9 bases separated the two germline ends. The germline V gene encodes CDR1 LGHNT and CDR2 FRNRAP. CDR3 residues: CASGLVQGIGELFF. In DNA, the CDR3 is TGTGCTAGTGGTTTGGTACAGGGTATCGGGGAGCTGTTTTTT.